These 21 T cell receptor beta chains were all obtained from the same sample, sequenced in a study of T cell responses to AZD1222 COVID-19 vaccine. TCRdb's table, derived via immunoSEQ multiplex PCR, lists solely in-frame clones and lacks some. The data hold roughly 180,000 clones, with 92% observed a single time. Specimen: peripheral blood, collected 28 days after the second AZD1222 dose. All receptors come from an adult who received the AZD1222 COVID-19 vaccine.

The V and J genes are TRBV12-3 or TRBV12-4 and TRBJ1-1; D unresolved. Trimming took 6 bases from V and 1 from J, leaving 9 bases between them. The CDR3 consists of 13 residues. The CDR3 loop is CASSRRENTEAFF. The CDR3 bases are TGTGCCAGCAGCCGAAGGGAGAACACTGAAGCTTTCTTT.

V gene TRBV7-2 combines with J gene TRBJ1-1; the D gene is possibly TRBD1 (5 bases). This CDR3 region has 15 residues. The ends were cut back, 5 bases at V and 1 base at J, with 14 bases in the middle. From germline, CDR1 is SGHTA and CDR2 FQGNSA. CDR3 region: CASSPPGLPNTEAFF. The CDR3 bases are TGTGCCAGCAGCCCTCCGGGACTGCCGAACACTGAAGCTTTCTTT.

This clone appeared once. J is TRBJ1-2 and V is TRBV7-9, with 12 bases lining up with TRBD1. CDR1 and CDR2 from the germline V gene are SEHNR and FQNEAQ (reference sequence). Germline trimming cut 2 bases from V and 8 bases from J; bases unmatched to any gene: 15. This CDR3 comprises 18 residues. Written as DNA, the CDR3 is TGTGCCAGCAGCTTATCGACCGTCGGGACAGGGGGCGCGGGAGGCTACACCTTC. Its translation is CASSLSTVGTGGAGGYTF.

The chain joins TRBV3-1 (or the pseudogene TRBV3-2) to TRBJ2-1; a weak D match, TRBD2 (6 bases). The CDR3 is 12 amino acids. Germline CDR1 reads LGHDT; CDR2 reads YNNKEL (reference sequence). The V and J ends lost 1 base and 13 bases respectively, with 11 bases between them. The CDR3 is CASSQGRDSQFF. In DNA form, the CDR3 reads TGTGCCAGCAGCCAAGGCCGGGACTCTCAGTTCTTC.

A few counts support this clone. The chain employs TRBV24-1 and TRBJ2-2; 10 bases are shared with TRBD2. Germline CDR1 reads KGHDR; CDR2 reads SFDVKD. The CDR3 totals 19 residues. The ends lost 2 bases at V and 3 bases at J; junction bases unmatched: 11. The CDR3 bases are TGTGCCACCAGTGATTACGTCCAGCGGGAGGGCCCCTACACCGGGGAGCTGTTTTTT. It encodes CATSDYVQREGPYTGELFF.

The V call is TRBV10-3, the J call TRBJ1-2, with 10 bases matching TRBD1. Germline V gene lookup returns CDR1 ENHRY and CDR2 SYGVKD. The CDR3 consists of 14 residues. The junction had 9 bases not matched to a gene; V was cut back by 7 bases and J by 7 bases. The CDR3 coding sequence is TGTGCCATCACCCAGGGACAGGGGATCGGTGGCTACACCTTC. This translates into CAITQGQGIGGYTF.

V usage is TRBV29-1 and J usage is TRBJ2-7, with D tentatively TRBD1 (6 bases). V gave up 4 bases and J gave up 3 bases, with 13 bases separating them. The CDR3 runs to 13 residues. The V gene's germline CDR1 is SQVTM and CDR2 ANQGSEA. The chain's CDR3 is CSVVGGRVYEQYF. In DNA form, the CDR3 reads TGCAGCGTTGTTGGGGGCAGGGTCTACGAGCAGTACTTC.

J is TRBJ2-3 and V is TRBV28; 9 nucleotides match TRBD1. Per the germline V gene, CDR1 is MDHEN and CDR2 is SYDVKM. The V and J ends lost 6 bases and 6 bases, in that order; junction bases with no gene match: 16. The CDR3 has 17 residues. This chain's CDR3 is CASRPPSQTGGRDTQYF. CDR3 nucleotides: TGTGCCAGCAGACCCCCCTCTCAGACAGGGGGGAGGGATACGCAGTATTTT. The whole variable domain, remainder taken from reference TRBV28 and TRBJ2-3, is DVKVTQSSRYLVKRTGEKVFLECVQDMDHENMFWYRQDPGLGLRLIYFSYDVKMKEKGDIPEGYSVSREKKERFSLILESASTNQTSMYLCASRPPSQTGGRDTQYFGPGTRLTVL.

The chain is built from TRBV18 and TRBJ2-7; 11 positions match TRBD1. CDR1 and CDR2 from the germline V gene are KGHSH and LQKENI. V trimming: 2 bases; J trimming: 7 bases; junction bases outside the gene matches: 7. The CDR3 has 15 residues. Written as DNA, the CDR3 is TGTGCCAGCTCACCAGGACAGGGGGCTGGATGGGAGCAGTACTTC. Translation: CASSPGQGAGWEQYF.

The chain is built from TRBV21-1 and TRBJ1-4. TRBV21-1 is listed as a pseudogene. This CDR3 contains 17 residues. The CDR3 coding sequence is TGTGCCAGCAGCAAAGATTCCAACGAAGCAACTAATGAAAAACTGTTTTTT. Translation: CASSKDSNEATNEKLFF.

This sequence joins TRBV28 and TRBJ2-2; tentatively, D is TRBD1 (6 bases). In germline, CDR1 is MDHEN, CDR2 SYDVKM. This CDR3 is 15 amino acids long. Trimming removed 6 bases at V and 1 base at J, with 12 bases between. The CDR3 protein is CASRGATGNTGELFF. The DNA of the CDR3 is TGTGCCAGCAGGGGGGCGACAGGGAACACCGGGGAGCTGTTTTTT.

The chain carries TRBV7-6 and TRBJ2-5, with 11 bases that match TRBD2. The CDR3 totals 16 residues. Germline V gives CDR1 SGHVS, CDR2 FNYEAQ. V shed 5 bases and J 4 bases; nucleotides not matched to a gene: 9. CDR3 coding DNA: TGTGCCAGCAGCCCTCTTAGCGGGGGGGCCACAGAGACCCAGTACTTC. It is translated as CASSPLSGGATETQYF.

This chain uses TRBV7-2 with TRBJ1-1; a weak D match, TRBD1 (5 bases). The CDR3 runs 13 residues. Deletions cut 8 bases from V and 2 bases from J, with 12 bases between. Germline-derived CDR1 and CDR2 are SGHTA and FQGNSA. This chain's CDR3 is CASGPGRNTEAFF. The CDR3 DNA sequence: TGTGCCAGCGGCCCAGGGCGAAACACTGAAGCTTTCTTT.

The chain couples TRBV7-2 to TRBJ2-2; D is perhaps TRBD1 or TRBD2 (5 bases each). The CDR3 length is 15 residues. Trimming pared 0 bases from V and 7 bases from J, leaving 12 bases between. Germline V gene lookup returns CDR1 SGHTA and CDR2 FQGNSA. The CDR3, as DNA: TGTGCCAGCAGCTTAGCAGGGACCTTCGGCGGGGAGCTGTTTTTT. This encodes CASSLAGTFGGELFF. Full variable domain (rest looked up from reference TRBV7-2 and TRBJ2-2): GAGVSQSPSNKVTEKGKDVELRCDPISGHTALYWYRQSLGQGLEFLIYFQGNSAPDKSGLPSDRFSAERTGGSVSTLTIQRTQQEDSAVYLCASSLAGTFGGELFFGEGSRLTVL.

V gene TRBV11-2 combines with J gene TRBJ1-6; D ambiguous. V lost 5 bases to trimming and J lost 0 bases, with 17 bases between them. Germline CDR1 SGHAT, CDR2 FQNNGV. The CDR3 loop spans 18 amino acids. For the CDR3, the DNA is TGTGCCAGCAGCCAACCCAGGCAGGTTCACTCCTATAATTCACCCCTCCACTTT. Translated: CASSQPRQVHSYNSPLHF. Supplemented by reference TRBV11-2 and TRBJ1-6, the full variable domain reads EAGVAQSPRYKIIEKRQSVAFWCNPISGHATLYWYQQILGQGPKLLIQFQNNGVVDDSQLPKDRFSAERLKGVDSTLKIQPAKLEDSAVYLCASSQPRQVHSYNSPLHFGNGTRLTVT.

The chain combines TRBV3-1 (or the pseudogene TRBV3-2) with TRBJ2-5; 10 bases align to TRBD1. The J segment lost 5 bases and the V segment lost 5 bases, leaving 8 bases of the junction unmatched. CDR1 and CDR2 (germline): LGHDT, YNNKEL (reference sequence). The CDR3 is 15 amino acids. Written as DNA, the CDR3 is TGTGCCAGCAGCGCCCGACAGGGGGCAGGGGAGACCCAGTACTTC. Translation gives CASSARQGAGETQYF.

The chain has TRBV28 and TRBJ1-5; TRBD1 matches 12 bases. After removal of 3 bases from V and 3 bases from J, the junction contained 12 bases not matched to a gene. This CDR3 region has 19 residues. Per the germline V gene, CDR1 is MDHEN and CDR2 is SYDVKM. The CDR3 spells CASSFIKGQGALPNQPQHF. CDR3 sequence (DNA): TGTGCCAGCAGTTTTATCAAGGGACAGGGGGCGCTTCCCAATCAGCCCCAGCATTTT.

In DNA, the CDR3 is TGTGCCAGCAGCCCCCTCTTTCGGGGGTCTGCCTATGGCTACACCTTC. Amino acids: CASSPLFRGSAYGYTF. The chain links TRBV4-2 to TRBJ1-2, with D tentatively TRBD1 (5 bases). V lost 4 bases, J lost 4 bases, and 19 bases lay in between. The CDR3 spans 16 residues. Germline V gene data show CDR1 as LGHNA and CDR2 as YNFKEQ.

CDR3 DNA sequence: TGTGCCAGCAATTTAGGGACAGGGGCCAAGCAGGAGACCCAGTACTTC. It yields the protein CASNLGTGAKQETQYF. The rearrangement joins TRBV7-2 to TRBJ2-5, with 10 nucleotides matching TRBD1. In germline, CDR1 is SGHTA, CDR2 FQGNSA. Losses at the gene ends were 7 bases for V and 5 bases for J; bases not matched to a gene: 13. CDR3 length equals 16 residues.

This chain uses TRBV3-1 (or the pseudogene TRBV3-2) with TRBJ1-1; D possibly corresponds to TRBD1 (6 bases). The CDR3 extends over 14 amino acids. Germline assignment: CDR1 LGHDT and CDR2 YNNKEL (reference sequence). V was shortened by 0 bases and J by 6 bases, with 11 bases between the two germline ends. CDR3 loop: CASSQDGRQAEAFF. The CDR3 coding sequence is TGTGCCAGCAGCCAAGATGGGAGACAGGCTGAAGCTTTCTTT.

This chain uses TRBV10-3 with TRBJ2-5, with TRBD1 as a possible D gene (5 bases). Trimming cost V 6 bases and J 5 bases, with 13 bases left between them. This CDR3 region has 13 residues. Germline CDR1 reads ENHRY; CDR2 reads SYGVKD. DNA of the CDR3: TGTGCCATCAGGCAGGGTTTTCAGGAGACCCAGTACTTC. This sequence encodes CAIRQGFQETQYF.